This T cell receptor (beta chain) emerged from a study of blood T cells in healthy people across ages. The authors ran a second PCR of 7 to 11 cycles using a sample-barcoded 5' primer and a J-beta primer mix. TCRdb re-derived calls from the 5' RACE reads in MiXCR, one entry per CDR3 protein. The sample lists 700,000 or so distinct CDR3 sequences; roughly 43% were seen once. Sequencing was done on a sample of blood. This TCR came from a man aged 80 or over in good health.

Here the CDR3 reads CASSPGTAPDPYGYTF. CDR3 coding DNA: TGTGCCAGCAGCCCTGGGACAGCCCCCGATCCTTATGGCTACACCTTC. This chain joins TRBV9 and TRBJ1-2; TRBD1 matches at 7 bases. Germline values: CDR1 SGDLS, CDR2 YYNGEE. J lost 5 bases, V lost 4 bases, and 14 bases had no gene match. CDR3 length: 16 residues.